One sample yielded the 3 T cell receptor beta chains listed below, sequenced in a study of control samples from healthy donors and cancer patients. Repertoires were generated with immunoSEQ multiplex PCR, while TCRdb's copy carries only in-frame clones and drops some. The data hold some 120,000 clones, with about 93% observed a single time. The sequenced material came from PBMCs. The receptors originated from a man in his forties or fifties with head and neck cancer.

This rearrangement joins TRBV5-1 to TRBJ1-5; no definite D call. This CDR3 is built from 13 residues. Germline V lookup: CDR1 SGHRS, CDR2 YFSETQ. V was trimmed by 5 bases and J by 3 bases, leaving 9 bases between them. The CDR3 is CASRKEYNQPQHF. CDR3 bases: TGCGCCAGCAGAAAGGAGTACAATCAGCCCCAGCATTTT.

This clone was seen a single time. V gene TRBV6-6 combines with J gene TRBJ2-7; 7 nucleotides match TRBD2. The germline CDR1 and CDR2 sequences are MNHNY and SVGAGI (reference sequence). The CDR3 loop spans 17 amino acids. V was clipped by 6 bases and J by 3 bases; unmatched bases: 17. CDR3 residues: CASSRHSKAGILYEQYF. The CDR3 nucleotides are TGTGCCAGCAGCCGACATTCTAAAGCGGGGATCCTCTACGAGCAGTACTTC.

The rearrangement uses TRBV13 and TRBJ2-7; the D gene is possibly TRBD1 (6 bases). The CDR3 extends over 13 amino acids. Deletions cut 6 bases from V and 2 bases from J, with 11 bases between. Per the germline V gene, CDR1 is PRHDT and CDR2 is FYEKMQ (reference sequence). The CDR3 here is CASSSQGAYEQYF. CDR3 nucleotide sequence: TGTGCCAGCAGTTCACAGGGAGCCTACGAGCAGTACTTC.